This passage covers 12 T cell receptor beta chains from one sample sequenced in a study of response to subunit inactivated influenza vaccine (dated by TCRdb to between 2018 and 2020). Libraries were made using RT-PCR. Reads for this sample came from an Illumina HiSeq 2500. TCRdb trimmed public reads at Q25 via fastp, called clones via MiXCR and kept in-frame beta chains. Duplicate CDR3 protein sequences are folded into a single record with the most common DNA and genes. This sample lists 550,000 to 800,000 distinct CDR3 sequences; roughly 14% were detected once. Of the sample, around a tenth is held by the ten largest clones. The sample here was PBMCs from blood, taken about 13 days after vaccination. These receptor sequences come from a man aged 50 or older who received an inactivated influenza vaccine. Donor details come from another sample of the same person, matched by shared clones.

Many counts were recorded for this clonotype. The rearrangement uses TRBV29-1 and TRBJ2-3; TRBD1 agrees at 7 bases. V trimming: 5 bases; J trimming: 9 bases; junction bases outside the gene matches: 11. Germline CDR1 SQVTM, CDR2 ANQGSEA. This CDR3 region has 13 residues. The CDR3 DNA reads TGCAGCGTTACCTACACAACAGGGGAAACGCAGTATTTT. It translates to CSVTYTTGETQYF.

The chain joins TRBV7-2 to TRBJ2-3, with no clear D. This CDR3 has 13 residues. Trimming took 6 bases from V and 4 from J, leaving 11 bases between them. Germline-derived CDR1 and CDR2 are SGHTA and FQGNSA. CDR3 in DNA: TGTGCCAGCAGACGCACCCATCCAGATACGCAGTATTTT. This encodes CASRRTHPDTQYF. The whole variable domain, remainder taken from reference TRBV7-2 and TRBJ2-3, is GAGVSQSPSNKVTEKGKDVELRCDPISGHTALYWYRQSLGQGLEFLIYFQGNSAPDKSGLPSDRFSAERTGGSVSTLTIQRTQQEDSAVYLCASRRTHPDTQYFGPGTRLTVL.

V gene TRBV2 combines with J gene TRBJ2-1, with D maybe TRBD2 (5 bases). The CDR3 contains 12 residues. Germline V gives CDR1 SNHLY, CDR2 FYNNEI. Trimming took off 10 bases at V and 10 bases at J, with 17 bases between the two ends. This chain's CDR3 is CATQREGIEQFF. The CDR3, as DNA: TGTGCCACCCAGCGTGAGGGTATAGAGCAGTTCTTC.

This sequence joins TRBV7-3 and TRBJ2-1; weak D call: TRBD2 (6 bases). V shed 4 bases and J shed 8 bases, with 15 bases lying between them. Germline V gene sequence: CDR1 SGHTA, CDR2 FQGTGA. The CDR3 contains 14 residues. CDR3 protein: CASSSSGSSYEQFF. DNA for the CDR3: TGTGCCAGCAGCTCCTCCGGGAGCTCTTATGAGCAGTTCTTC.

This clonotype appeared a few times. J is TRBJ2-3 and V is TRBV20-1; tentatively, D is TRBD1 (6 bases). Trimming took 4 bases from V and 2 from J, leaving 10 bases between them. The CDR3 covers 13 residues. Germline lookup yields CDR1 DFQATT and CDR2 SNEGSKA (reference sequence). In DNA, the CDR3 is TGCAGTGCTAACAGGGACCTCACAGATACGCAGTATTTT. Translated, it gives CSANRDLTDTQYF.

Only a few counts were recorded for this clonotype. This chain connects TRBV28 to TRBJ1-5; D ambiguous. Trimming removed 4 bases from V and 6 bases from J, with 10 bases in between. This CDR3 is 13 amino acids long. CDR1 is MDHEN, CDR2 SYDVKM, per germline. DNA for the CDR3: TGTGCCAGCAGTTCCACCTACCTTCAGCCCCAGCATTTT. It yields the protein CASSSTYLQPQHF.

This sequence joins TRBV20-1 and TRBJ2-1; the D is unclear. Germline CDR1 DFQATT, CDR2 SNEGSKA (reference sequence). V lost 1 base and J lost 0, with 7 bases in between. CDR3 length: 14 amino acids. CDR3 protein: CSARGPSSYNEQFF. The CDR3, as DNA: TGCAGTGCTAGAGGTCCTAGCTCCTACAATGAGCAGTTCTTC.

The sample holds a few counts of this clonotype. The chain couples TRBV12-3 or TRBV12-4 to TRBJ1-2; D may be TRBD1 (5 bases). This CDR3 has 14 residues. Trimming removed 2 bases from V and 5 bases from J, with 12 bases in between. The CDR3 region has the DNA TGTGCCAGCAGTTTAAGTGGGGGGATGTATGGCTACACCTTC. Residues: CASSLSGGMYGYTF.

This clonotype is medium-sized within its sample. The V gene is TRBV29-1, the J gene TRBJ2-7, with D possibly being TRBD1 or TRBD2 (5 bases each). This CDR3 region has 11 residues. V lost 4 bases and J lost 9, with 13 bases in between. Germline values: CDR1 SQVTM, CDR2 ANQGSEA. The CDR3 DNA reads TGCAGCGTTGGATCCAGGGAGACGCAGTACTTC. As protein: CSVGSRETQYF.

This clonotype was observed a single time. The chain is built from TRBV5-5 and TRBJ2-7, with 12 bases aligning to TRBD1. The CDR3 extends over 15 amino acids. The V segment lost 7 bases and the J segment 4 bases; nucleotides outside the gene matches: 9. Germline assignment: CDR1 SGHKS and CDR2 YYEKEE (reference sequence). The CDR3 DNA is TGTGCCAGCCACGGGACAGGGGGCGTAGGATACGAGCAGTACTTC. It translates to CASHGTGGVGYEQYF.

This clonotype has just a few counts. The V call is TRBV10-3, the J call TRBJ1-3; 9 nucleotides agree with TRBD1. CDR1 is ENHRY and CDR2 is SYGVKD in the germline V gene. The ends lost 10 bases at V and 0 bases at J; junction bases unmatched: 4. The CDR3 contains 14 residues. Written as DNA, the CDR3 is TGTGCCACTGGGACAGGGAACTCTGGAAACACCATATATTTT. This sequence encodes CATGTGNSGNTIYF.

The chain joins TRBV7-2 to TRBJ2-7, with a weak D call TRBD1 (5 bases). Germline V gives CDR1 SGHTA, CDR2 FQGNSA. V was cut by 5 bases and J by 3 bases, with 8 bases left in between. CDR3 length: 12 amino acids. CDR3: CASSVRDYEQYF. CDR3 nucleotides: TGTGCCAGCAGCGTCAGGGACTACGAGCAGTACTTC. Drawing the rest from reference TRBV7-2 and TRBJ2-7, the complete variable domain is GAGVSQSPSNKVTEKGKDVELRCDPISGHTALYWYRQSLGQGLEFLIYFQGNSAPDKSGLPSDRFSAERTGGSVSTLTIQRTQQEDSAVYLCASSVRDYEQYFGPGTRLTVT.